This record covers a single TCR beta chain. This CDR3 is built from 17 residues. CDR1 is MGHRA and CDR2 is YSYEKL in the germline V gene. V was clipped by 1 base and J by 3 bases, with 18 bases between them. This entry is derived from a study of CDR3 diversity in severe acne. TCRdb called the PCR reads again in MiXCR, with one record for every CDR3 protein. This table has roughly 93,000 distinct CDR3 sequences, roughly 49% appearing once. The rearrangement uses TRBV4-1 and TRBJ2-5; D might be TRBD1 or TRBD2, each matching 5 bases. Sample: blood. This sequence was found in a male donor with severe acne vulgaris. CDR3 nucleotide sequence: TGCGCCAGCAGCCAAGCCAAAAGTTGGGGGTCCAAAGAGACCCAGTACTTC. Residues: CASSQAKSWGSKETQYF.